Each of the 17 T cell receptor beta chains below was sequenced from the same sample in a study of CD8 T cells in Susac syndrome. An input of roughly 0.5 to 1 ug of RNA was subjected to reverse transcription using random hexamers. TCRdb re-analysed the immunoSEQ multiplex PCR reads in MiXCR, keeping a single row per CDR3 protein. The sample carries a few hundred thousand distinct CDR3 sequences, about 96% recorded once. Input material: CD4+ T cells from PBMCs. The receptors here all came from a human donor with multiple sclerosis.

The rearrangement links TRBV5-1 to TRBJ2-2; D might be TRBD1 or TRBD2, each matching 5 bases. The germline gives CDR1 SGHRS, CDR2 YFSETQ. Trimming took 4 bases from V and 1 from J, leaving 14 bases between them. The CDR3 is 16 residues long. The CDR3 DNA follows: TGCGCCAGCAGCGCCCTCACTGGGGGGAACACCGGGGAGCTGTTTTTT. Translating it yields CASSALTGGNTGELFF.

This chain connects TRBV12-3 or TRBV12-4 to TRBJ2-1; D not certain. This CDR3 is 15 amino acids long. The V and J ends lost 7 bases and 0 bases respectively, with 13 bases between them. This chain's CDR3 is CASTGSHISYNEQFF. Written as DNA, the CDR3 is TGTGCCAGCACCGGGTCTCATATCTCCTACAATGAGCAGTTCTTC.

The chain employs TRBV7-9 and TRBJ2-5, with 10 bases fitting TRBD2. V dropped 3 bases and J dropped 3; count of bases not matched to a gene: 4. Germline-derived CDR1 and CDR2 are SEHNR and FQNEAQ (reference sequence). The CDR3 has 15 residues. The CDR3 loop is CASSFGLAVKETQYF. The CDR3 bases are TGTGCCAGCAGCTTCGGACTAGCGGTTAAAGAGACCCAGTACTTC.

The CDR3 DNA sequence: TGCGCCAGCAGCACCGGGGCAGAGACCCAGTACTTC. It translates to CASSTGAETQYF. V gene TRBV5-1 combines with J gene TRBJ2-5, with D perhaps matching TRBD1 or TRBD2 (5 bases each). The V gene lost 4 bases and the J gene lost 4 bases, with 8 bases spanning the gap. This CDR3 contains 12 residues. Germline V lookup: CDR1 SGHRS, CDR2 YFSETQ. The whole variable domain, remainder taken from reference TRBV5-1 and TRBJ2-5, is KAGVTQTPRYLIKTRGQQVTLSCSPISGHRSVSWYQQTPGQGLQFLFEYFSETQRNKGNFPGRFSGRQFSNSRSEMNVSTLELGDSALYLCASSTGAETQYFGPGTRLLVL.

The chain joins TRBV4-1 to TRBJ1-5; D is perhaps TRBD1 (5 bases). The germline V and J ends were trimmed by 4 bases and 5 bases, with 15 bases remaining between them. The CDR3 has 15 residues. The germline CDR1 and CDR2 sequences are MGHRA and YSYEKL. In DNA form, the CDR3 reads TGCGCCAGCAGCCGCATCCCCGGGGGGGATCAGCCCCAGCATTTT. Protein sequence: CASSRIPGGDQPQHF.

This chain links TRBV29-1 with TRBJ2-1, with 12 bases that match TRBD2. Trimming at V came to 7 bases and at J to 8 bases, leaving 12 bases not matched to a gene. This CDR3 contains 15 residues. Germline V gives CDR1 SQVTM, CDR2 ANQGSEA. The CDR3 loop reads CSARLGLAGSHEQFF. The CDR3 region has the DNA TGCAGCGCCCGACTGGGACTAGCGGGTTCCCATGAGCAGTTCTTC.

This sequence joins TRBV5-1 and TRBJ2-3; D remains ambiguous. Germline CDR1 and CDR2: SGHRS and YFSETQ. Trimming took 3 bases from V and 6 from J, leaving 14 bases between them. The CDR3 loop spans 14 amino acids. CDR3 amino acids: CASSWGSSRDTQYF. The DNA of the CDR3 is TGCGCCAGCAGCTGGGGTTCCTCCCGGGATACGCAGTATTTT. Full variable domain (remainder filled in from reference TRBV5-1 and TRBJ2-3): KAGVTQTPRYLIKTRGQQVTLSCSPISGHRSVSWYQQTPGQGLQFLFEYFSETQRNKGNFPGRFSGRQFSNSRSEMNVSTLELGDSALYLCASSWGSSRDTQYFGPGTRLTVL.

The chain carries TRBV20-1 and TRBJ1-1; 10 positions match TRBD1. Germline V gene sequence: CDR1 DFQATT, CDR2 SNEGSKA (reference sequence). The CDR3 extends over 13 amino acids. Trimming cost V 4 bases and J 4 bases; bases outside gene matches: 3. CDR3 sequence (DNA): TGCAGTGCTACCGGGACAGGGGCCACTGAAGCTTTCTTT. This translates into CSATGTGATEAFF.

The genes are TRBV20-1 and TRBJ2-7, with 7 bases that match TRBD1. V dropped 4 bases and J dropped 6; count of bases not matched to a gene: 12. Per germline, CDR1 DFQATT and CDR2 SNEGSKA (reference sequence). The CDR3 runs to 14 residues. CDR3: CSATRRQGSLEQYF. CDR3 coding DNA: TGCAGTGCTACCCGTAGACAGGGCTCTCTCGAGCAGTACTTC.

The CDR3 loop reads CASSYGLGPDTQYF. The CDR3 nucleotides read TGTGCCAGCAGTTACGGTCTCGGGCCAGATACGCAGTATTTT. The chain is built from TRBV6-2 or TRBV6-3 and TRBJ2-3; D is unresolved. The germline V and J ends were trimmed by 2 bases and 4 bases, with 10 bases remaining between them. Germline V CDR1 and CDR2: MNHEY, SVGEGT. The CDR3 is made up of 14 amino acids.

The CDR3 sequence is CASRTQEGPYNEQFF. In DNA, the CDR3 is TGTGCCAGCAGAACCCAGGAAGGGCCCTACAATGAGCAGTTCTTC. The rearrangement links TRBV6-5 to TRBJ2-1; D is ambiguous. V was cut by 6 bases and J by 2 bases, with 14 bases left in between. CDR3 length equals 15 residues. Germline CDR1 is MNHEY and CDR2 is SVGAGI.

The chain combines TRBV3-1 with TRBJ2-1; no firm D call. The CDR3 sequence is 15 residues long. V shed 2 bases and J shed 2 bases, with 10 bases lying between them. Per the germline V gene, CDR1 is LGHDT and CDR2 is YNNKEL (reference sequence). CDR3 amino acids: CASSQSQAAYNEQFF. As DNA, the CDR3 is TGTGCCAGCAGCCAATCCCAAGCCGCCTACAATGAGCAGTTCTTC.

The rearrangement uses TRBV6-1 and TRBJ1-6, with 8 positions matching TRBD1. CDR1 and CDR2 (germline): MNHNS, SASEGT. CDR3 size: 13 residues. The trim removed 8 bases at V and 8 bases at J, leaving 5 bases unmatched. CDR3 nucleotides: TGTGCCAGCGGGGACAGGCGAGATTCACCCCTCCACTTT. It specifies CASGDRRDSPLHF.

The chain combines TRBV27 with TRBJ2-7; weak D call: TRBD2 (6 bases). Looked up from germline, CDR1 is MNHEY and CDR2 is SMNVEV (reference sequence). The CDR3 is 13 residues long. V was clipped by 7 bases and J by 0 bases, with 10 bases between them. CDR3 protein: CASTEAGSYEQYF. The CDR3 coding sequence is TGTGCCAGCACTGAAGCGGGCTCCTACGAGCAGTACTTC.

In this sample, this clonotype turned up a few times. The J gene is TRBJ2-7, the V gene TRBV27; D might be TRBD1 (5 bases). The CDR3 is 14 amino acids. Between the trimmed V and J ends, which lost 2 bases and 1 base, there was a span of 9 bases. CDR1 MNHEY and CDR2 SMNVEV come from the germline V gene (reference sequence). CDR3 region: CASSLQGGSYEQYF. The CDR3, as DNA: TGTGCCAGCAGTTTACAGGGTGGGTCCTACGAGCAGTACTTC.

The rearrangement uses TRBV11-2 and TRBJ2-3, with 7 bases identical to TRBD2. Germline-derived CDR1 and CDR2 are SGHAT and FQNNGV. This CDR3 has 16 amino acids. Trimming took 2 bases from V and 2 from J; bases not matched to a gene: 7. CDR3 DNA: TGTGCCAGCAGCTTAATCGCTAGCGGATTCACAGATACGCAGTATTTT. Its translation: CASSLIASGFTDTQYF.

The rearrangement links TRBV20-1 to TRBJ1-3, with D unresolved. The germline V and J ends were trimmed by 4 bases and 1 base, with 5 bases remaining between them. Germline V gene data show CDR1 as DFQATT and CDR2 as SNEGSKA (reference sequence). The CDR3 loop spans 12 amino acids. The CDR3, as DNA: TGCAGTGCTATAAGGTCTGGAAACACCATATATTTT. Translated, it gives CSAIRSGNTIYF.